One sample yielded the 2 T cell receptor beta chains listed below, sequenced in a study of T cells in Graves' hyperthyroidism and ophthalmopathy. Amplified TCR beta CDR3 regions derived from RNA transcripts. A first-round RT-PCR of the TCR CDR3 used the HTBI primer set. MiXCR was run by TCRdb on the multiplex PCR reads, yielding one entry per CDR3 protein. This table holds 500,000 to 550,000 distinct CDR3 sequences, 20% found once. The specimen sequenced was blood. These receptor sequences come from a man aged 35 to 55 with Graves' ophthalmopathy.

In nucleotides, the CDR3 is TGTGCCAGCAGTCCCGGGACTAGGAGTCAAGAGACCCAGTACTTC. It specifies CASSPGTRSQETQYF. The chain carries TRBV14 and TRBJ2-5; TRBD2 matches at 8 bases. This CDR3 is 15 amino acids long. The junction had 8 bases not matched to a gene; V was cut back by 6 bases and J by 2 bases. The germline gives CDR1 SGHDN, CDR2 FVKESK. The complete variable domain, with remaining parts taken from reference TRBV14 and TRBJ2-5, reads EAGVTQFPSHSVIEKGQTVTLRCDPISGHDNLYWYRRVMGKEIKFLLHFVKESKQDESGMPNNRFLAERTGGTYSTLKVQPAELEDSGVYFCASSPGTRSQETQYFGPGTRLLVL.

This clonotype was counted many times. The V and J genes are TRBV11-2 and TRBJ2-1; 8 bases are a match to TRBD2. The germline V gene has CDR1 SGHAT and CDR2 FQNNGV. V shed 1 base and J 6 bases; nucleotides not matched to a gene: 5. The CDR3 extends over 15 amino acids. CDR3 loop: CASSLVGGGSNEQFF. As DNA, the CDR3 is TGTGCCAGCAGCTTAGTTGGCGGGGGGTCCAATGAGCAGTTCTTC.